The entry below gives a single TCR beta chain sequence along with its context. These data are taken from a study of blood T cell repertoires in COVID-19. This CDR3 is 15 amino acids long. The germline gives CDR1 MNHEY, CDR2 SVGAGI. Trimming took off 2 bases at V and 5 bases at J, with 12 bases between the two ends. Produced via immunoSEQ multiplex PCR; TCRdb's table is partial and in-frame only. This table has around 70,000 clones, around 75% appearing once. The sample taken for sequencing was peripheral blood. The chain combines TRBV6-5 with TRBJ2-2; D not resolved. The TCR was taken from a man between 65 and 85 years old with acute or convalescent COVID-19. CDR3 in amino acids: CASSYPETGTGELFF. For the CDR3, the DNA is TGTGCCAGCAGTTACCCGGAGACCGGGACCGGGGAGCTGTTTTTT.